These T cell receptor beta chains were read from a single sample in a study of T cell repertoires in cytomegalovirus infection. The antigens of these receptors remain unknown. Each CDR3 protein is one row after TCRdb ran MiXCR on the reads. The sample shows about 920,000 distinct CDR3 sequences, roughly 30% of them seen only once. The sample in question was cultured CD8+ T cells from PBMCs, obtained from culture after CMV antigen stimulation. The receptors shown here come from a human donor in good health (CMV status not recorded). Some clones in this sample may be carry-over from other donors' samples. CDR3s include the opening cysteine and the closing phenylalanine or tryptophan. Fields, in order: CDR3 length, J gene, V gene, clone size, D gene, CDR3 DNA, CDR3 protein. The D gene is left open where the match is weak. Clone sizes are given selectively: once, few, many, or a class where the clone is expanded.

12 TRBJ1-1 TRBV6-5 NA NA TGTGCCAGCAGGGCGGGGAACACTGAAACTTTCTTT CASRAGNTETFF
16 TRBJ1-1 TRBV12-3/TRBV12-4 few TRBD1 TGTGCCAGCAGCGTAGGACAGGGGTACTTGAACACTGAAGCTTTCTTT CASSVGQGYLNTEAFF
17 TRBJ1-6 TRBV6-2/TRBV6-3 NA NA TGTGCCAGCAGTTACTCGTTAGAAGGGAAGGATAATTCACCCCTCCACTTT CASSYSLEGKDNSPLHF
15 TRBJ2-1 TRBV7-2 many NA TGTGCCAGCAGCTTAGGCCCAGGGACCAACAATGAGCAGTTCTTC CASSLGPGTNNEQFF
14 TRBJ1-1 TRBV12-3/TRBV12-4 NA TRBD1 TGTGCCAGCAGGTTACAGGGGTATGGCACTGAAGCTTTCTTT CASRLQGYGTEAFF
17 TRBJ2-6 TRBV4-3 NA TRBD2 TGCGCCAGCAGCCAATTAGCGGGGGAATCTGGGGCCAACGTCCTGACTTTC CASSQLAGESGANVLTF
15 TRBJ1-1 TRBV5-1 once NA TGCGCCAGCAGCTTGGCCATGGGGGTAGATACTGAAGCTTTCTTT CASSLAMGVDTEAFF
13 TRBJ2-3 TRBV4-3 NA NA TGCGCCAGCAGCCAGATTAAGGGAGATACGCAGTATTTT CASSQIKGDTQYF
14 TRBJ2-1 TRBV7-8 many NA TGTGCCAGCAGCTTTACACTAGCCCCCGATGAGCAGTTCTTC CASSFTLAPDEQFF
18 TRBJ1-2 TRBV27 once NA TGTGCCAGCAGTTTCCTCTCCTCAGTCCGGGAGAGGCTTGATGGCTACACCTTC CASSFLSSVRERLDGYTF
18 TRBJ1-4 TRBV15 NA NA TGTGCCACCAGCAGGTCGACCGACGATGGGGTTGCTAATGAAAAACTGTTTTTT CATSRSTDDGVANEKLFF
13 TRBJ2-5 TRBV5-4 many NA TGTGCCAGTGTCCGGGACAACGAAGAGACCCAGTACTTC CASVRDNEETQYF
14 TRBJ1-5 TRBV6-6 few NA TGTGCCAGCATCCCGTTCCGGGGCAATCAGCCCCAGCATTTT CASIPFRGNQPQHF
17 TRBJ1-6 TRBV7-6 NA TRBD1 TGTGCCAGCAGCCCGTGGGGGCAGGGGGTTAGTAATTCACCCCTCCACTTT CASSPWGQGVSNSPLHF
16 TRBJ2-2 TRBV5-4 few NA TGTGCCAGCAGCTCCCGGGACTCCTCTAACACCGGGGAGCTGTTTTTT CASSSRDSSNTGELFF
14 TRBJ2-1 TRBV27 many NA TGTGCCAGCAGTTTAGCAGGGAACTACAATGAGCAGTTCTTC CASSLAGNYNEQFF
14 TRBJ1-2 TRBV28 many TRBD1 TGTGCCAGCAGCCCCGACAGGGGGCAAGATGGCTACACCTTC CASSPDRGQDGYTF
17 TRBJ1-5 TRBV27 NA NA TGTGCCAGCAGTTTTATCTCTCCGGGGGCGTTTAACCAGCCCCAGCATTTT CASSFISPGAFNQPQHF
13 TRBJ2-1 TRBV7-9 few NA TGTGCCAGCAGCTCGCCTACAGGTAATGAGCAGTTCTTC CASSSPTGNEQFF
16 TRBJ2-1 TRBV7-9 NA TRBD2 TGTGCCAGCAGCTCTACAAGCGGCGGGGGGGACAATGAGCAGTTCTTC CASSSTSGGGDNEQFF
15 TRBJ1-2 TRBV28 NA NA TGTGCCTATTTGGGTCCCACCGGCGGTAACTATGGCTACACCTTC CAYLGPTGGNYGYTF
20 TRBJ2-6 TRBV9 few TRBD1 TGTGCCAGCAGCGCTCCGGGACAGGGGGACTTACTTTCTGGGGCCAACGTCCTGACTTTC CASSAPGQGDLLSGANVLTF
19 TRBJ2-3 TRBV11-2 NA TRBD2 TGTGCCAGCAGCTTGCCCCCCTTCGGAGTAGCGGGGGGGCAGGATACGCAGTATTTT CASSLPPFGVAGGQDTQYF
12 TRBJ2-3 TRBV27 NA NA TGTGCCAGCAGTTCGGACGTCGCTACGCAGTATTTT CASSSDVATQYF
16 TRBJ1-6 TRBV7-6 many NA TGTGCCAGCAGCCCCCGGGAGGCCTCCTATAATTCACCCCTCCACTTT CASSPREASYNSPLHF
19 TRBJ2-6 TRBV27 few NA TGTGCCAGCAGTTTAGTGGGGGCCAGAGCCTACTCTGGGGCCAACGTCCTGACTTTC CASSLVGARAYSGANVLTF
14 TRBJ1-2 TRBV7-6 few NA TGTGCCAGCAGTCCGAGGGACAAGCACTATGGCTACACCTTC CASSPRDKHYGYTF
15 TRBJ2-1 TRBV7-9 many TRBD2 TGTGCCAGCAGCCGGGAGCGGGGGGGCTACAATGAGCAGTTCTTC CASSRERGGYNEQFF
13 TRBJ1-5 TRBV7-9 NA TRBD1 TGTGCCAGCAGCAATGGACAGGTCGAACCCCAGCATTTT CASSNGQVEPQHF
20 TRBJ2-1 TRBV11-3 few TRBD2 TGTGCCAGCAGCTTCCGAAGCGGGGGATACGCGCCAATGGCGTTAAATGAGCAGTTCTTC CASSFRSGGYAPMALNEQFF
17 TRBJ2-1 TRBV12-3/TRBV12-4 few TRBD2 TGTGCCAGCAGGACTACTACCGGGACTAACTCAATTAATGAGCAGTTCTTC CASRTTTGTNSINEQFF
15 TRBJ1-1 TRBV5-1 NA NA TGCGCCAGCAGCTTCTTGGGGGGGGAGAACACTGAAGCTTTCTTT CASSFLGGENTEAFF
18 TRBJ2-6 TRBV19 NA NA TGTGCCACCAGTCCAGTGGGCCCGGGAGCCTCTGGGGCCAACGTCCTGACTTTC CATSPVGPGASGANVLTF
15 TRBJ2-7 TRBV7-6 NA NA TGTGCCAGCAGCTTAAGGACGGAGGGAAACTACGAGCAGTACTTC CASSLRTEGNYEQYF
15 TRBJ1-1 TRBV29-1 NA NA TGCAGCGTTGAATTGCCCTGGGCAGTGAACACTGAAGCTTTCTTT CSVELPWAVNTEAFF
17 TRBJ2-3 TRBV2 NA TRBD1 TGTGCCAGCAGTGAAGGGGGACAGGGTGGTAGCACAGATACGCAGTATTTT CASSEGGQGGSTDTQYF
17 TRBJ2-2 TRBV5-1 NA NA TGCGCCAGCAGCTCGGCGAAGGACGGAATGAACACCGGGGAGCTGTTTTTT CASSSAKDGMNTGELFF
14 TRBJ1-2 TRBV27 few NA TGTGCCAGCAGTAGTCATCAGGGCGACTATGGCTACACCTTC CASSSHQGDYGYTF
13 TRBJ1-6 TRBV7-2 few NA TGTGCCAGCGGGTCAGGGAGCAATTCACCCCTCCACTTT CASGSGSNSPLHF
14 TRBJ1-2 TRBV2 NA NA TGTGCCAGCCTTGAAAGGTCCTTCAACTATGGCTACACCTTC CASLERSFNYGYTF
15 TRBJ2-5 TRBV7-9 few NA TGTGCCAGCAGCCCACGAATAGCTAGCAGGGAGACCCAGTACTTC CASSPRIASRETQYF
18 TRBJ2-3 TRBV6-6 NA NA TGTGCCAGCAGTTACCTCGGGTCAGGAAGCCAAGGCACAGATACGCAGTATTTT CASSYLGSGSQGTDTQYF
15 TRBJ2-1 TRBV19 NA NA TGTGCCAGTAGTACAGACACCTACCTCTACAATGAGCAGTTCTTC CASSTDTYLYNEQFF
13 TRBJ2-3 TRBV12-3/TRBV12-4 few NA TGTGCCAGCAGCCCATCGAATGGGGAAACGCAGTATTTT CASSPSNGETQYF
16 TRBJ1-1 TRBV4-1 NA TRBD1 TGCGCCAGCGGTCTAGAACCGGGACAGGCGAACACTGAAGCTTTCTTT CASGLEPGQANTEAFF
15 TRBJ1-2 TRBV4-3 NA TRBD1 TGCGCCAGCAGCCCGGTAGAGGGGGCGGACTATGGCTACACCTTC CASSPVEGADYGYTF